This is a list of T cell receptor beta chains from one sample in a study of human T cells and chemical hapten exposure. One entry per CDR3 protein, called by TCRdb with MiXCR from the RACE reads. The data show roughly 360,000 distinct CDR3 sequences, with 4.8% seen just once and approximately 2.5% held by the top ten. The sample was whole blood, taken in connection with sensitization to the hapten diphenylcyclopropenone (DPC). Receptor source: a woman in her forties or fifties with alopecia areata. Some clones in this sample may be carry-over from other donors' samples. Each CDR3 is given with its conserved first and last residue. The D gene is left open where the match is weak. Not all rows give a size; the values are once, few, many and, for expanded clones, a class.

J | V | D | size | DNA | CDR3
TRBJ2-7 | TRBV29-1 | TRBD1 | many | TGCAGCGTCGCCGGGACAGCTGCTTTGGACTACGAGCAGTACTTC | CSVAGTAALDYEQYF
TRBJ1-2 | TRBV7-2 | TRBD1 | few | TGTGCCAGCAGCCCGCAAGGGACAGTGAACTATGGCTACACCTTC | CASSPQGTVNYGYTF
TRBJ1-5 | TRBV7-8 | NA | few | TGTGCCAGCAGCTTGGCCGAGGTTCACGGACAGCCCCAGCATTTT | CASSLAEVHGQPQHF
TRBJ2-2 | TRBV27 | TRBD1 | many | TGTGCCAGCCCTGGGCAGGGGGTTCGCACCGGGGAGCTGTTTTTT | CASPGQGVRTGELFF
TRBJ2-3 | TRBV13 | TRBD2 | few | TGTGCCAGCAGTCCTACTAGCGGGGGGGCCGGAAGAAAGGATACGCAGTATTTT | CASSPTSGGAGRKDTQYF
TRBJ2-4 | TRBV28 | NA | many | TGTGCCAGCAGTTGGGTTAACATTCAGTACTTC | CASSWVNIQYF
TRBJ2-1 | TRBV14 | NA | many | TGTGCCAGCAGCCAGGCGGCACAGCTCTACAATGAGCAGTTCTTC | CASSQAAQLYNEQFF
TRBJ1-6 | TRBV27 | NA | many | TGTGCCAGCAGATCCAGGGGTTCACCCCTCCACTTT | CASRSRGSPLHF
TRBJ2-5 | TRBV28 | TRBD2 | many | TGTGCCAGCAGTCCGGCCCGACTAGCACTTGGGACCCAGTACTTC | CASSPARLALGTQYF
TRBJ1-3 | TRBV12-3/TRBV12-4 | NA | few | TGTGCCAGCAGTTTCCCGGGAGGGCCTGGAAACACCATATATTTT | CASSFPGGPGNTIYF
TRBJ2-1 | TRBV10-3 | TRBD1 | NA | TGTGCCATCAGTGAGCCGGGACAGGGGTACAATGAGCAGTTCTTC | CAISEPGQGYNEQFF
TRBJ2-3 | TRBV20-1 | TRBD2 | many | TGCAGTGCTAACCTAGCGGGGGACACAGATACGCAGTATTTT | CSANLAGDTDTQYF
TRBJ2-1 | TRBV14 | NA | many | TGTGCCAGCAGCCAAGACCCTCTTGGTGAGCAGTTCTTC | CASSQDPLGEQFF
TRBJ1-3 | TRBV12-3/TRBV12-4 | NA | many | TGTGCCAGCAGTTTTAGCTCTGGAAACACCATATATTTT | CASSFSSGNTIYF
TRBJ2-2 | TRBV7-2 | TRBD1 | many | TGTGCCAGCAGCTCGCCGACAGGGATAAACACCGGGGAGCTGTTTTTT | CASSSPTGINTGELFF
TRBJ1-6 | TRBV4-2 | NA | many | TGTGCCAGCAGCTCCAGACGGACGCTGACCCTCCACTTT | CASSSRRTLTLHF
TRBJ2-1 | TRBV5-1 | NA | few | TGCGCCAGCAGAAATCCCGGGACTGAACCCTACAATGAGCAGTTCTTC | CASRNPGTEPYNEQFF
TRBJ2-1 | TRBV20-1 | NA | few | TGCAGTGCTCGTTTTTGGGGTAGCCAGAGCAATGAGCAGTTCTTC | CSARFWGSQSNEQFF
TRBJ2-4 | TRBV28 | TRBD1 | few | TGTGCCAGCAGTTTAACGCAGGGGGCGAAAAACATTCAGTACTTC | CASSLTQGAKNIQYF
TRBJ1-1 | TRBV7-9 | NA | many | TGTGCCAGCAGCTTAGCCCTCCCGAACACTGAAGCTTTCTTT | CASSLALPNTEAFF
TRBJ2-1 | TRBV6-2/TRBV6-3 | TRBD2 | many | TGTGCCAGCGGGACTAGCGGGGGGGCTATCGGTTGGTTCTTC | CASGTSGGAIGWFF
TRBJ1-6 | TRBV4-2 | NA | many | TGTGCCAGCAGCCAAGCAGCGGGCTCCTATAATTCACCCCTCCACTTT | CASSQAAGSYNSPLHF
TRBJ2-3 | TRBV6-1 | NA | many | TGTGCCACCGACCGGGCGGGGATGGATGATACGCAGTATTTT | CATDRAGMDDTQYF
TRBJ2-3 | TRBV4-1 | NA | NA | TGCGCCAGCAGCCAAGGACTGGCTAGCACAGATACGCAGTATTTT | CASSQGLASTDTQYF
TRBJ2-3 | TRBV6-5 | NA | few | TGTGCCAGCAGGACAAGGTCCGAGGGCACAGATACGCAGTATTTT | CASRTRSEGTDTQYF
TRBJ2-1 | TRBV12-3/TRBV12-4 | NA | many | TGTGCCAGCAGTCCGGAAGGACTCCATGGGCCCTACAATGAGCAGTTCTTC | CASSPEGLHGPYNEQFF
TRBJ2-1 | TRBV5-1 | NA | many | TGCGCCAGCAGCTTATCCGGGGCAAGCAATGAGCAGTTCTTC | CASSLSGASNEQFF
TRBJ1-5 | TRBV20-1 | NA | many | TGCAGTGCTAGAGACCCGGGAAGGGTCACAGGCAATCAGCCCCAGCATTTT | CSARDPGRVTGNQPQHF
TRBJ1-5 | TRBV3-1 | NA | many | TGTGCCAGCAGCCAAGGGATGGGAGGTAGGGAGCCCCAGCATTTT | CASSQGMGGREPQHF
TRBJ2-1 | TRBV7-2 | TRBD2 | NA | TGTGCCAGCAGCTTTGGCGGGGGGGAAAGGCTTACTGAGCAGTTCTTC | CASSFGGGERLTEQFF
TRBJ1-2 | TRBV24-1 | NA | NA | TGTGCCACCAGGCTCAGGGTAGACTATGGCTACACCTTC | CATRLRVDYGYTF
TRBJ2-3 | TRBV4-3 | TRBD2 | few | TGCGCCAGCAGCCAAGAGGGACTAGCGGATACGCAGTATTTT | CASSQEGLADTQYF
TRBJ2-7 | TRBV6-5 | TRBD2 | few | TGTGCCAGCAGTTACAATTGGGGGGGGTCCTACGAGCAGTACTTC | CASSYNWGGSYEQYF
TRBJ2-1 | TRBV15 | TRBD2 | NA | TGTGCCACCAGCCGCCGGGAGGCTTCCTACAATGAGCAGTTCTTC | CATSRREASYNEQFF
TRBJ2-1 | TRBV6-2/TRBV6-3 | NA | many | TGTGCCAGCAGTTACTCGAGAATAGCGGAGCAGTTCTTC | CASSYSRIAEQFF
TRBJ2-7 | TRBV6-2/TRBV6-3 | NA | NA | TGTGCCATCAAGACGGGTGCCGAGCAGTACTTC | CAIKTGAEQYF
TRBJ1-1 | TRBV5-1 | TRBD1 | many | TGCGCCAGCTCGAAAATCCGACAGGGGGCCATGAACACTGAAGCTTTCTTT | CASSKIRQGAMNTEAFF
TRBJ2-7 | TRBV19 | NA | NA | TGTGCCAGTAGTATCTCAGCCTCCTACGAGCAGTACTTC | CASSISASYEQYF
TRBJ2-3 | TRBV3-1 | NA | NA | TGTGCCAGCAGCCAAGGAAGGGGGGCCCCCCGTACGCAGTATTTT | CASSQGRGAPRTQYF
TRBJ1-2 | TRBV28 | NA | NA | TGTGCCAGTCATAATCCGGGGCGGTACTACACCTTC | CASHNPGRYYTF
TRBJ2-2 | TRBV24-1 | NA | NA | TGTGCCACCAGTTGGAGTACCGGGGAGCTGTTTTTT | CATSWSTGELFF
TRBJ1-1 | TRBV27 | NA | many | TGTGCCAGCAGTTTAGAACGGGGGGCGTCTGAAGCTTTCTTT | CASSLERGASEAFF